Sequencing of this T cell receptor beta chain was carried out in a study of shared clonotypes between healthy human individuals. At the level of the study: The donors, two women and a few men, were aged 18 to 49. Broader study findings: Enrolling few donors narrowed the genetic and exposure-history diversity that was represented.

As to this clone: What it recognizes is unknown.

Approximately 100 million PBMCs per unsorted sample were used for genomic DNA. The run depth of the assay was deep. Using immunoSEQ multiplex PCR, the repertoire was profiled, and TCRdb retains in-frame clones only, with some absent. The sample has 450,000 to 600,000 clones; 70% to 80% are singletons. The ends were cut back, 3 bases at V and 6 bases at J, with 19 bases in the middle. The germline V gene encodes CDR1 GTSNPN and CDR2 SVGIG (reference sequence). CDR3 length equals 15 residues. The chain uses TRBV30 and TRBJ2-3; D may match TRBD1 or TRBD2 (5 bases each). The sequence came from a woman aged 40 to 50 in good health. Some clones in this sample may be carry-over from other donors' samples. Sample: PBMCs. The CDR3 region is CAWRSRGARFDTQYF. CDR3 sequence (DNA): TGTGCCTGGAGGTCCCGGGGCGCAAGGTTCGATACGCAGTATTTT.